These T cell receptor beta chains were read from a single sample in a study of CD8+ T cells in alopecia areata. Assay: immunoSEQ multiplex PCR; the TCRdb copy retains only in-frame clones and omits some. Among approximately 110,000 clones listed, under 60% were seen once. This sample comprised CD8+ T cells sorted from blood, obtained at week 24, from a patient treated with tofacitinib. The receptors stem from a human donor with alopecia areata. Both conserved end residues are part of each CDR3. Fields, in order: CDR3 protein, V gene, clone size. The size field is filled for only some rows; it gives once, few, many or a size class.

cdr3_aa: CAWTLGGEAFF; v_call: TRBV30; clone_size: few
cdr3_aa: CASSLVSGQRILYEQYF; v_call: TRBV7-9; clone_size: .
cdr3_aa: CAWRFYRGLYNEQFF; v_call: TRBV30; clone_size: few
cdr3_aa: CASSSRRTEYQETQYF; v_call: TRBV5-6; clone_size: .
cdr3_aa: CASSLSDRSYGYTF; v_call: TRBV27; clone_size: .
cdr3_aa: CASSLKGQGINQPQHF; v_call: TRBV27; clone_size: .
cdr3_aa: CASSSATSGAPNTGELFF; v_call: TRBV11-3; clone_size: .
cdr3_aa: CASSYSTGADSPLHF; v_call: TRBV27; clone_size: .
cdr3_aa: CASSLGLGVSGNYGYTF; v_call: TRBV13; clone_size: .
cdr3_aa: CASSLGRQGRGSYEQYF; v_call: TRBV27; clone_size: few
cdr3_aa: CASSLPDSYEQYF; v_call: TRBV5-1; clone_size: few
cdr3_aa: CASSRTDSGNTIYF; v_call: TRBV6-5; clone_size: .
cdr3_aa: CASSWGRLEAFF; v_call: TRBV5-6; clone_size: .
cdr3_aa: CSAPEPWGNTEAFF; v_call: TRBV29-1; clone_size: few
cdr3_aa: CASSEGDPTEAFF; v_call: TRBV5-6; clone_size: .
cdr3_aa: CASSVAASTDTQYF; v_call: TRBV6-4; clone_size: medium-sized
cdr3_aa: CASSQDLEQGSSYEQYF; v_call: TRBV4-1; clone_size: .
cdr3_aa: CASSQTRTGGFAEAFF; v_call: TRBV23-1; clone_size: few
cdr3_aa: CASSAGGYTDTQYF; v_call: TRBV13; clone_size: once
cdr3_aa: CSVEDRVSGNTIYF; v_call: TRBV29-1; clone_size: .
cdr3_aa: CASSLVMAGNEQFF; v_call: TRBV7-8; clone_size: .
cdr3_aa: CASSLVAAYEQYF; v_call: TRBV5-6; clone_size: .
cdr3_aa: CASSLGTGGGYEQYF; v_call: TRBV7-6; clone_size: .
cdr3_aa: CASSVLLYEQYF; v_call: TRBV9; clone_size: .
cdr3_aa: CASSETPPQSYNEQFF; v_call: TRBV10-1; clone_size: .
cdr3_aa: CASSENPGSSYEQYF; v_call: TRBV2; clone_size: few
cdr3_aa: CASVSTGGFSETQYF; v_call: TRBV7-8; clone_size: few
cdr3_aa: CASRILAGDYNEQFF; v_call: TRBV2; clone_size: few
cdr3_aa: CASSQGLGSLNSPLHF; v_call: TRBV4-3; clone_size: .
cdr3_aa: CASSEEDNSYNSPLHF; v_call: TRBV2; clone_size: .
cdr3_aa: CASSPRTGSSPLHF; v_call: TRBV9; clone_size: .
cdr3_aa: CASSSGQILVYEQYF; v_call: TRBV5-6; clone_size: .
cdr3_aa: CASSYPRRGGAGELFF; v_call: TRBV6-5; clone_size: .
cdr3_aa: CASSLSRRGSYNEQFF; v_call: TRBV27; clone_size: once
cdr3_aa: CASKGGQREKLFF; v_call: TRBV2; clone_size: .
cdr3_aa: CASSEDRTHSYEQYF; v_call: TRBV7-8; clone_size: few
cdr3_aa: CASSLLAGPTFGETQYF; v_call: TRBV5-5; clone_size: .
cdr3_aa: CASSFTGSGELFF; v_call: TRBV7-9; clone_size: few
cdr3_aa: CASGSYEQYF; v_call: TRBV5-6; clone_size: .
cdr3_aa: CASSHSGTEQFF; v_call: TRBV4-3; clone_size: .